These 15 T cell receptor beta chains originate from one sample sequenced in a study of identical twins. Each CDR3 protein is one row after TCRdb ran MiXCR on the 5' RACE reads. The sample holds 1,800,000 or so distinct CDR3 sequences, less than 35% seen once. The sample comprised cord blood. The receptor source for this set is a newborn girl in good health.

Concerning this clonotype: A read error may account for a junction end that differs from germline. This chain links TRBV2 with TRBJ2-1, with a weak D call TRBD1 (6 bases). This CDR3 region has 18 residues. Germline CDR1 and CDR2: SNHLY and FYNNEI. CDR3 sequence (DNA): TGTGCCGGCAGTGGGGGCGGCAGTCTGGGGAGCTCCTACAATGAGCAGTTCTTC. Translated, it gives CAGSGGGSLGSSYNEQFF.

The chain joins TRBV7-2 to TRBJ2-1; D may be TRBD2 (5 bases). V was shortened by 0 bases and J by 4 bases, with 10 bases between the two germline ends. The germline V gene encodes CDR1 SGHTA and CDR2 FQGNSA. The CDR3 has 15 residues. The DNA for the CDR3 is TGTGCCAGCAGCTTAGCGAGGGCGGTGTACAATGAGCAGTTCTTC. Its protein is CASSLARAVYNEQFF.

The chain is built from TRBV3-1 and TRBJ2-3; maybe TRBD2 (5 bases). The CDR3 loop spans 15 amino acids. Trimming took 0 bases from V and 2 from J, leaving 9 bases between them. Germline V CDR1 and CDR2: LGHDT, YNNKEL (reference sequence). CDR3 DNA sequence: TGTGCCAGCAGCCAAGAGAGACTACTCACAGATACGCAGTATTTT. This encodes CASSQERLLTDTQYF.

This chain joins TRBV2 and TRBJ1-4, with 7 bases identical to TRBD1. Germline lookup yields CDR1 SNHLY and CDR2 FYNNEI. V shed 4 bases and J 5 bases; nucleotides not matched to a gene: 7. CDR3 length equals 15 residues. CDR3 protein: CASSAADRRNEKLFF. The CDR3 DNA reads TGTGCCAGCAGTGCCGCGGACAGGCGGAATGAAAAACTGTTTTTT.

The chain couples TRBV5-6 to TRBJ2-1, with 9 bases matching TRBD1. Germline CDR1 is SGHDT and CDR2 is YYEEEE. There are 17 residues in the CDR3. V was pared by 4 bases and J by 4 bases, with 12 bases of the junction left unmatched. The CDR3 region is CASSRIPGQGWYNEQFF. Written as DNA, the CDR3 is TGTGCCAGCAGCCGCATCCCGGGACAGGGCTGGTACAATGAGCAGTTCTTC. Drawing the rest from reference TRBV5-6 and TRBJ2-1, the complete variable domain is DAGVTQSPTHLIKTRGQQVTLRCSPKSGHDTVSWYQQALGQGPQFIFQYYEEEERQRGNFPDRFSGHQFPNYSSELNVNALLLGDSALYLCASSRIPGQGWYNEQFFGPGTRLTVL.

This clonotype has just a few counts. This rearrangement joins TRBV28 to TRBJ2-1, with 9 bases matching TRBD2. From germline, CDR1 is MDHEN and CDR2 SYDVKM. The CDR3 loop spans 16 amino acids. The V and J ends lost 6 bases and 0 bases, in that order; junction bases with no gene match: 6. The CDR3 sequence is CASSYLSGSSYNEQFF. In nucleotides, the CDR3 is TGTGCCAGCAGCTACCTTAGCGGGAGCTCCTACAATGAGCAGTTCTTC.

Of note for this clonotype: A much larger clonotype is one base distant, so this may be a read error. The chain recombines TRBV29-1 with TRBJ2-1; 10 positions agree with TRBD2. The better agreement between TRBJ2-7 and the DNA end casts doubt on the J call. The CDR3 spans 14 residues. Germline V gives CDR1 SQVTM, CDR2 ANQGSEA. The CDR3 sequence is CSVILAGAYNEQYF. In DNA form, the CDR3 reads TGCAGCGTGATCCTAGCGGGAGCTTACAATGAGCAGTACTTC.

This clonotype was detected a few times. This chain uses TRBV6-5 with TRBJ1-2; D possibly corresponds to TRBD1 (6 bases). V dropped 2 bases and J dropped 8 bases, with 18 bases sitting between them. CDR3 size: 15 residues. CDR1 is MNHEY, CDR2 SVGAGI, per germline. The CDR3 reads CASSYSGGQGGGYTF. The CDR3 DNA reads TGTGCCAGCAGTTACAGTGGGGGGCAGGGCGGAGGCTACACCTTC.

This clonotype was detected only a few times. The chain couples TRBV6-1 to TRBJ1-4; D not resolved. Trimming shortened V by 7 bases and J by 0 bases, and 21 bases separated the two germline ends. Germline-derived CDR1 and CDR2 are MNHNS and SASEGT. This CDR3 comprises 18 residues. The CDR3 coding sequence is TGTGCCAGCACCGGACGGACGAATGCCCTAGCAACTAATGAAAAACTGTTTTTT. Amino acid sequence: CASTGRTNALATNEKLFF.

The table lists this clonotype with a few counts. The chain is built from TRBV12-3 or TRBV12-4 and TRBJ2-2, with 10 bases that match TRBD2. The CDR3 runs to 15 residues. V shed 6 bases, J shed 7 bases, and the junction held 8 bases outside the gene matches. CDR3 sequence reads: CASSRTSGSIGELFF. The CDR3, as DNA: TGTGCCAGCAGCCGGACTAGCGGTAGTATCGGGGAGCTGTTTTTT.

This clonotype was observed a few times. CDR3 protein: CASSRGHLYGYTF. The CDR3 DNA is TGTGCCAGCAGCCGAGGACACCTCTATGGCTACACCTTC. The J gene is TRBJ1-2, the V gene TRBV12-3 or TRBV12-4, with TRBD1 as a possible D gene (5 bases). V was pared by 6 bases and J by 4 bases, with 12 bases between. The CDR3 consists of 13 residues.

The CDR3 DNA follows: TGTGCCATCAGTGAGTCCGGCAGGTCAAGCTCCTACAATGAGCAGTACTTC. Protein product: CAISESGRSSSYNEQYF. This sequence joins TRBV10-3 and TRBJ2-1, with D hard to call. The J call may not be correct, given that the DNA end is closer to TRBJ2-7. This CDR3 contains 17 residues. Germline loops: CDR1 ENHRY, CDR2 SYGVKD.

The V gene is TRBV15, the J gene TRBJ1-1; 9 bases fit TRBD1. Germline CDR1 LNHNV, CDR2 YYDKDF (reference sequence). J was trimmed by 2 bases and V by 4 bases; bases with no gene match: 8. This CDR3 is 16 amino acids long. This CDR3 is CATSNRDRDGNTEAFF. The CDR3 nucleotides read TGTGCCACCAGCAACCGGGACAGGGATGGTAACACTGAAGCTTTCTTT.

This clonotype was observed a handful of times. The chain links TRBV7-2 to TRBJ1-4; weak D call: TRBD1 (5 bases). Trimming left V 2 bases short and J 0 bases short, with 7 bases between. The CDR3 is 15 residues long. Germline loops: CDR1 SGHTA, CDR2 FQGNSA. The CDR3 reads CASSLRQSTNEKLFF. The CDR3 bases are TGTGCCAGCAGCTTAAGACAGTCAACTAATGAAAAACTGTTTTTT. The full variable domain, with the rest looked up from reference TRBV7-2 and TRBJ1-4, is GAGVSQSPSNKVTEKGKDVELRCDPISGHTALYWYRQSLGQGLEFLIYFQGNSAPDKSGLPSDRFSAERTGGSVSTLTIQRTQQEDSAVYLCASSLRQSTNEKLFFGSGTQLSVL.

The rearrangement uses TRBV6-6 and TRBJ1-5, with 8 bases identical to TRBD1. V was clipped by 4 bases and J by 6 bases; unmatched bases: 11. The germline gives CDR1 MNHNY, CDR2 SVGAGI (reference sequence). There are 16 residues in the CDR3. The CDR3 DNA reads TGTGCCAGCAGTTCCCCAGACAGGGGAGGGGGTCAGCCCCAGCATTTT. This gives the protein CASSSPDRGGGQPQHF.